Presented here are 15 T cell receptor beta chains from one specimen sequenced in a study of blood T cells in healthy people across ages. Next came a second PCR, run for about 7 to 12 cycles, which used a sample-barcoded 5' primer along with a J-beta primer mix. TCRdb re-analysed the 5' RACE reads in MiXCR, keeping a single row per CDR3 protein. The profile shows roughly 500,000 distinct CDR3 sequences, more than 20% of them singletons. These data were also filed under a second study, of T cells of mothers and their children.

Sequenced material: blood. These TCRs come from a boy younger than 18 in good health.

The gene calls are TRBV27 and TRBJ2-7; 8 bases agree with TRBD1. Per the germline V gene, CDR1 is MNHEY and CDR2 is SMNVEV (reference sequence). V trimming: 3 bases; J trimming: 6 bases; junction bases outside the gene matches: 7. CDR3 length: 14 residues. The CDR3 DNA reads as TGTGCCAGCAGTTTTCAGGGGGCGCATCCCGAGCAGTACTTC. This codes for CASSFQGAHPEQYF.

This clonotype was counted between two and nine times. The chain recombines TRBV5-1 with TRBJ2-1; D is unclear. CDR1 and CDR2 from the germline V gene are SGHRS and YFSETQ. V was cut by 0 bases and J by 11 bases, with 18 bases left in between. The CDR3 has 15 amino acids. The CDR3, as DNA: TGCGCCAGCAGCTTGGTCTCAGGCAGCAGCTCCCAGCAGTTCTTC. The encoded protein is CASSLVSGSSSQQFF.

The sample holds a few counts of this clonotype. The chain couples TRBV24-1 to TRBJ2-1; 8 nucleotides align to TRBD2. CDR1 is KGHDR, CDR2 SFDVKD, per germline. The CDR3 length is 16 residues. J was trimmed by 8 bases and V by 4 bases; bases with no gene match: 12. The CDR3 is CATSDPRGLARDEQFF. The CDR3 nucleotides are TGTGCCACCAGTGACCCACGAGGACTAGCTCGCGATGAGCAGTTCTTC.

As for this clonotype: The junction departs from the called germline gene at one end, perhaps through a read error. The chain employs TRBV7-9 and TRBJ2-7; 7 bases align to TRBD1. CDR1 and CDR2 from the germline V gene are SEHNR and FQNEAQ (reference sequence). CDR3 length equals 14 residues. The chain's CDR3 is CASSSDRASYGQYF. CDR3 sequence (DNA): TGTGCCAGCAGCTCCGACAGGGCCTCCTACGGGCAGTACTTC.

This rearrangement joins TRBV10-3 to TRBJ2-7; 7 bases fit TRBD1. The CDR3 runs to 13 residues. Germline V gene data show CDR1 as ENHRY and CDR2 as SYGVKD. Trimming took 8 bases from V and 5 from J; bases not matched to a gene: 9. This chain's CDR3 is CAIGPTGSHEQYF. CDR3 coding DNA: TGTGCCATCGGACCGACAGGGTCCCACGAGCAGTACTTC.

This clonotype was found once. The chain is built from TRBV5-6 and TRBJ2-7; D tentatively fits TRBD1 or TRBD2 (5 bases each). V was clipped by 0 bases and J by 6 bases, with 16 bases between them. This CDR3 is 15 amino acids long. Per the germline V gene, CDR1 is SGHDT and CDR2 is YYEEEE. The CDR3 is CASSLGGNPAGEQYF. As DNA, the CDR3 is TGTGCCAGCAGCTTGGGGGGCAATCCCGCGGGCGAGCAGTACTTC.

The J gene is TRBJ1-6, the V gene TRBV4-3; the D gene is possibly TRBD1 (5 bases). In germline, CDR1 is LGHNA, CDR2 YSLEER. The V and J ends lost 4 bases and 7 bases respectively, with 14 bases between them. The CDR3 runs to 15 residues. The CDR3 region is CASSPGEGENSPLHF. As DNA, the CDR3 is TGCGCCAGCAGCCCAGGAGAAGGGGAGAATTCACCCCTCCACTTT.

The chain recombines TRBV7-6 with TRBJ2-5; a weak D match, TRBD2 (6 bases). The DNA matches TRBJ2-1 better at its end, which makes the J call doubtful. There are 13 residues in the CDR3. The germline V gene has CDR1 SGHVS and CDR2 FNYEAQ. The CDR3 DNA follows: TGTGCCAGCAGCCAACGTCAAGCGGGTGAGCAGTTCTTC. It translates to CASSQRQAGEQFF.

This clonotype was seen many times. The V call is TRBV12-3 or TRBV12-4, the J call TRBJ2-3; D is unclear. The CDR3 loop spans 12 amino acids. Trimming stripped 6 bases from V and 3 bases from J, with 7 bases between. This CDR3 reads CASSLLTDTQYF. As DNA, the CDR3 is TGTGCCAGCAGCTTGCTGACAGATACGCAGTATTTT.

This clonotype was seen a handful of times. This rearrangement joins TRBV20-1 to TRBJ1-6; D is uncertain. The V gene's germline CDR1 is DFQATT and CDR2 SNEGSKA (reference sequence). Trimming took 5 bases from V and 8 from J, leaving 16 bases between them. This CDR3 comprises 14 residues. The CDR3: CSAQPPGSDSPLHF. CDR3 in DNA: TGCAGTGCTCAACCCCCGGGGAGCGATTCACCCCTCCACTTT.

In this sample, this clonotype turned up a few times. The chain uses TRBV20-1 and TRBJ2-5; 7 nucleotides agree with TRBD1. The DNA end is a closer match to TRBJ2-7, so the J assignment may be wrong. CDR3 length equals 13 residues. Germline loops: CDR1 DFQATT, CDR2 SNEGSKA (reference sequence). The CDR3: CSASGDRPYEQYF. The DNA for the CDR3 is TGCAGTGCTAGTGGGGACAGACCCTACGAGCAGTACTTC.

This clonotype was found a few times. This rearrangement joins TRBV30 to TRBJ2-5; a possible D gene is TRBD2 (5 bases). The J call is in doubt because the DNA end fits TRBJ2-7 better. The length of the CDR3 is 14 residues. The germline gives CDR1 GTSNPN, CDR2 SVGIG (reference sequence). In nucleotides, the CDR3 is TGTGCCTGGAGTCCCGTCCTAGGACGGGGCGAGCAGTACTTC. Its translation is CAWSPVLGRGEQYF.

There are a few counts of this clonotype. The chain has TRBV7-2 and TRBJ2-3; a possible D gene is TRBD1 (5 bases). The last part of the DNA fits TRBJ1-5 better; the J call may be wrong. The CDR3 length is 13 residues. Germline V lookup: CDR1 SGHTA, CDR2 FQGNSA. The CDR3 reads CASSGSSTDTQHF. The DNA of the CDR3 is TGTGCCAGTAGCGGGAGCTCGACAGATACGCAGCATTTT.

J is TRBJ2-1 and V is TRBV7-2; a weak D match, TRBD2 (6 bases). Trimming shortened V by 6 bases and J by 9 bases, and 15 bases separated the two germline ends. In germline, CDR1 is SGHTA, CDR2 FQGNSA. CDR3 size: 13 residues. The CDR3, as DNA: TGTGCCAGCAGGGATATTCCGGGACTTGAGCAGTTCTTC. This sequence encodes CASRDIPGLEQFF.

The chain has TRBV2 and TRBJ1-2; D possibly corresponds to TRBD1 (5 bases). Trimming cost V 0 bases and J 5 bases, with 10 bases left between them. This CDR3 spans 14 amino acids. The germline gives CDR1 SNHLY, CDR2 FYNNEI. CDR3 loop: CASSEAGGKYGYTF. The CDR3 nucleotides are TGTGCCAGCAGTGAAGCGGGGGGTAAATATGGCTACACCTTC.